The clone carrying this TCR beta chain was observed a handful of times. Its antigen is unidentified. This CDR3 region has 15 residues. V shed 5 bases and J 2 bases; nucleotides not matched to a gene: 6. Germline CDR1 and CDR2: SGHVS and FNYEAQ. TCRdb itself ran the reads through MiXCR, one entry per CDR3 protein. The repertoire consists of almost 90,000 distinct CDR3 sequences, with less than 30% occurring once and the leading ten covering approximately 71%. The data were obtained in a study of T cell repertoires in cytomegalovirus infection. Study in general: Evidence of both CMV infection and a matching HLA type came from public TCR beta signatures.

The TCR was taken from a human donor in good health (CMV status not recorded). Some clones in this sample may be carry-over from other donors' samples. Here the sequenced sample was CD8+ T cells from cultured PBMCs, taken from culture after CMV antigen stimulation. The chain links TRBV7-6 to TRBJ1-2; 9 bases agree with TRBD1. Here the CDR3 reads CASSESGQGNYGYTF. The CDR3 DNA reads TGTGCCAGCAGCGAGTCGGGACAGGGAAACTATGGCTACACCTTC.